Below, 8 T cell receptor beta chains from the same sample are listed, as sequenced in a study of OX40 agonist ivuxolimab in advanced cancers. Clones were sequenced by immunoSEQ multiplex PCR, and TCRdb holds only the in-frame ones, with some missing. The data show about 27,000 clones, 70% to 85% seen once. The specimen was CD4+ or CD8+ T cells sorted from blood, collected in a trial of the OX40 agonist ivuxolimab. The receptors shown here come from an adult with an advanced solid tumor such as melanoma, head and neck, liver or kidney cancer.

The V call is TRBV4-2, the J call TRBJ2-5; D unresolved. Germline-derived CDR1 and CDR2 are LGHNA and YNFKEQ. This CDR3 has 16 residues. V gave up 2 bases and J gave up 0 bases, with 13 bases separating them. CDR3 loop: CASSQLESEYQETQYF. As DNA, the CDR3 is TGTGCCAGCAGCCAACTAGAGTCGGAGTACCAAGAGACCCAGTACTTC.

V and J are TRBV27 and TRBJ2-7; 8 nucleotides line up with TRBD1. This CDR3 is 14 amino acids long. Germline V gene lookup returns CDR1 MNHEY and CDR2 SMNVEV (reference sequence). V lost 11 bases to trimming and J lost 6 bases; unmatched junction nucleotides: 15. CDR3 region: CASMDPGRGLEQYF. The CDR3 region has the DNA TGTGCCTCCATGGATCCTGGCAGGGGGCTCGAGCAGTACTTC.

The chain links TRBV11-2 to TRBJ2-1; maybe TRBD2 (5 bases). Trimming pared 5 bases from V and 0 bases from J, leaving 11 bases between. The germline V gene encodes CDR1 SGHAT and CDR2 FQNNGV. This CDR3 comprises 15 residues. The CDR3, as DNA: TGTGCCAGCAGCCACCCACGGGGCTCCTACAATGAGCAGTTCTTC. Translating gives CASSHPRGSYNEQFF.

The table lists this clone with many counts. This rearrangement joins TRBV30 to TRBJ2-2, with no clear D. This CDR3 has 12 residues. The V end lost 3 bases, the J end lost 6 bases, and 8 bases lay between the germline ends. From germline, CDR1 is GTSNPN and CDR2 SVGIG (reference sequence). The CDR3 bases are TGTGCCTGGAGCCATGGGTCCGGGGAGCTGTTTTTT. It is translated as CAWSHGSGELFF.

This sequence joins TRBV7-3 and TRBJ1-1, with unresolved D. Germline lookup yields CDR1 SGHTA and CDR2 FQGTGA. Trimming pared 5 bases from V and 2 bases from J, leaving 12 bases between. CDR3 length equals 14 residues. CDR3 amino acids: CASSAASSNTEAFF. DNA of the CDR3: TGTGCCAGCAGCGCAGCGTCGTCAAACACTGAAGCTTTCTTT.

The gene calls are TRBV7-6 and TRBJ1-4; weak D call: TRBD1 (5 bases). V was shortened by 4 bases and J by 0 bases, with 18 bases between the two germline ends. The CDR3 is made up of 18 amino acids. Germline CDR1 and CDR2: SGHVS and FNYEAQ. CDR3 DNA sequence: TGTGCCAGCAGCTCAACCCCCGGGACGCCCGCAACTAATGAAAAACTGTTTTTT. Its protein product is CASSSTPGTPATNEKLFF.

The chain joins TRBV2 to TRBJ2-5, with D perhaps being TRBD1 or TRBD2 (7 bases each). Trimming left V 7 bases short and J 5 bases short, with 17 bases between. This CDR3 comprises 14 residues. The germline gives CDR1 SNHLY, CDR2 FYNNEI. The CDR3 DNA sequence: TGTGCCAGCAACCCCGGGCAGGGGGGGGAGACCCAGTACTTC. It encodes CASNPGQGGETQYF.

This chain uses TRBV7-8 with TRBJ2-2; the match to TRBD2 covers 9 bases. V shed 0 bases and J 6 bases; nucleotides not matched to a gene: 11. CDR3 length equals 18 residues. The germline gives CDR1 SGHVS, CDR2 FQNEAQ. CDR3 loop: CASSLAQAGGVGSGELFF. The CDR3 DNA reads TGTGCCAGCAGCTTAGCCCAAGCGGGGGGAGTCGGTTCCGGGGAGCTGTTTTTT. The full variable domain, rest sourced from reference TRBV7-8 and TRBJ2-2, is GAGVSQSPRYKVAKRGQDVALRCDPISGHVSLFWYQQALGQGPEFLTYFQNEAQLDKSGLPSDRFFAERPEGSVSTLKIQRTQQEDSAVYLCASSLAQAGGVGSGELFFGEGSRLTVL.